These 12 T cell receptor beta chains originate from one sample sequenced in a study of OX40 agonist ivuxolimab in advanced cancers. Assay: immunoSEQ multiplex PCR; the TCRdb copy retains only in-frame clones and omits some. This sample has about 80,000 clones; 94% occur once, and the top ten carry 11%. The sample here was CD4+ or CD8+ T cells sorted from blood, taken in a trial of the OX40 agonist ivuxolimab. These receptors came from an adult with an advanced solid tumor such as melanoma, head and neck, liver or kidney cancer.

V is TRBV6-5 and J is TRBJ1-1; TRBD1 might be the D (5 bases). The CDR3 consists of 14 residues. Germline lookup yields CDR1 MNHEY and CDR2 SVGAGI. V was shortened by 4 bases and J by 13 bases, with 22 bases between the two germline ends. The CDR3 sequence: CASSLLGAAGFDFF. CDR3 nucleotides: TGTGCCAGCAGTTTACTCGGGGCAGCCGGTTTTGATTTCTTT.

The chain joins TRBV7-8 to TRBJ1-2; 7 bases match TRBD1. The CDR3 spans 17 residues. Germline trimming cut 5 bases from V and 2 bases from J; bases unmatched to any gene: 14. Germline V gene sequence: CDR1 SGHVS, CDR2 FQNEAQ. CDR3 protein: CASSPLEGALLNYGYTF. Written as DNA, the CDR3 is TGTGCCAGCAGCCCCCTGGAGGGGGCCCTTCTCAACTATGGCTACACCTTC.

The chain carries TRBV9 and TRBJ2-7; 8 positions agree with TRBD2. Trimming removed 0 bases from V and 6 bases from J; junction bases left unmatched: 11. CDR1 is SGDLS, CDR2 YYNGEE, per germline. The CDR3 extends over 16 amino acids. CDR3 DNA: TGTGCCAGCAGCGTAGCCAGCGGGAGTAATGCGGGCGAGCAGTACTTC. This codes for CASSVASGSNAGEQYF.

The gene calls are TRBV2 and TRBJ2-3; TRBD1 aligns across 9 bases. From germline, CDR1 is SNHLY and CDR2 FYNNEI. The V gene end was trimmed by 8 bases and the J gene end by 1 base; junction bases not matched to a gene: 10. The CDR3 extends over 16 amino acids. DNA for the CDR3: TGTGCCAGCTGCGAAGACCGGGACAGGGGCACAGATACGCAGTATTTT. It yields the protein CASCEDRDRGTDTQYF.

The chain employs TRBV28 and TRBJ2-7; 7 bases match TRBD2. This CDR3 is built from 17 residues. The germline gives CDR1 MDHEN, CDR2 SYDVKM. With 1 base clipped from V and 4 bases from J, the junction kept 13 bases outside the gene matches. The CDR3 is CASSLFWLAEMEYEQYF. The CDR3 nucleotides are TGTGCCAGCAGTTTATTTTGGCTAGCGGAGATGGAATACGAGCAGTACTTC.

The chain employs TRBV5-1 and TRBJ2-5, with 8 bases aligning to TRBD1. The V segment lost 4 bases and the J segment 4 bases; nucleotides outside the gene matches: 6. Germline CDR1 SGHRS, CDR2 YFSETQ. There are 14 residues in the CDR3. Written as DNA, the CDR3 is TGCGCCAGCAGCGTTGTACAGGGGGGAGAGACCCAGTACTTC. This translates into CASSVVQGGETQYF.

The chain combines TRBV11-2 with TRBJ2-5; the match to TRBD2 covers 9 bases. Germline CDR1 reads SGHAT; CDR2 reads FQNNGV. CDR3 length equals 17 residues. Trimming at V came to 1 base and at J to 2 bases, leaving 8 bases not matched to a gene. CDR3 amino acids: CASSLALAGTVQETQYF. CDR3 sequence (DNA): TGTGCCAGCAGCTTAGCCCTAGCGGGGACAGTGCAAGAGACCCAGTACTTC.

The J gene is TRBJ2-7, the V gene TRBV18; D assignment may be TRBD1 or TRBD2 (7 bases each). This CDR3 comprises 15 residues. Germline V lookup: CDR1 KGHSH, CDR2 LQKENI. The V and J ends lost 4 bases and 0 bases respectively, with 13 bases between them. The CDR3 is CASSREGAPSYEQYF. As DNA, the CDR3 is TGTGCCAGCTCACGGGAGGGGGCTCCCTCCTACGAGCAGTACTTC.

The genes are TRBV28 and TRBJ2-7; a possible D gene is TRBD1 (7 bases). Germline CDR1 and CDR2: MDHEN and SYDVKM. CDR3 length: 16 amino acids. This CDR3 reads CAAGPLGGAQFYEQYF. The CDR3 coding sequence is TGTGCTGCGGGGCCCCTAGGGGGCGCCCAATTCTACGAGCAGTACTTC.

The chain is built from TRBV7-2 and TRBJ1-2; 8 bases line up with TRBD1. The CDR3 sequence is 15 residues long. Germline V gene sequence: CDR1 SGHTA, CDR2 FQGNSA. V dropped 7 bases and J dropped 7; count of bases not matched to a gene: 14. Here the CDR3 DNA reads TGTGCCAGCAACCCAGAGGACAGGGAGATAGTTGGCTACACCTTC. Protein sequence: CASNPEDREIVGYTF.

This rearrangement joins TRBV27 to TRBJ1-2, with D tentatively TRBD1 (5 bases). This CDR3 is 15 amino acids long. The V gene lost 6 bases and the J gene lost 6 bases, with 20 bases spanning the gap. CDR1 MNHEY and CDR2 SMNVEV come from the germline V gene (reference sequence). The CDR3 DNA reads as TGTGCCAGCAGGCCCGGACCCGGGGCGCAGAATGGCTACACCTTC. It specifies CASRPGPGAQNGYTF.

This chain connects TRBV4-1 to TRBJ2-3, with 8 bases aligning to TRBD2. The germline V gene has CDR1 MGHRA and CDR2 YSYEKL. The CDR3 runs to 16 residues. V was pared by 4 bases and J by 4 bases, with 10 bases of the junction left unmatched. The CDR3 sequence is CASSPQGREASDTQYF. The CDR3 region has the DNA TGCGCCAGCAGCCCCCAGGGGCGGGAGGCCTCAGATACGCAGTATTTT.